This T cell receptor (beta chain) was recovered during a study of a mutant IDH1 vaccine in newly diagnosed glioma. Clones were sequenced by immunoSEQ multiplex PCR, and TCRdb holds only the in-frame ones, with some missing. The sample carries some 30,000 clones, roughly 75% recorded once. Trimming shortened V by 3 bases and J by 5 bases, and 10 bases separated the two germline ends. Germline V gives CDR1 SEHNR, CDR2 FQNEAQ (reference sequence). CDR3 size: 13 residues. Time point reported: week 35, safety follow-up. Topical imiquimod was applied with each vaccine dose, which held 300 ug of mutant IDH1 20-mer peptide. About this clone itself: The target antigen is unknown.

The gene calls are TRBV7-9 and TRBJ2-5, with D hard to call. The TCR originated in a middle-aged woman with glioma. The sequencing used PBMCs, collected from a glioma patient whose treatment included an IDH1 peptide vaccine. CDR3: CASSLDVWETQYF. The CDR3 DNA follows: TGTGCCAGCAGCTTGGACGTTTGGGAGACCCAGTACTTC.